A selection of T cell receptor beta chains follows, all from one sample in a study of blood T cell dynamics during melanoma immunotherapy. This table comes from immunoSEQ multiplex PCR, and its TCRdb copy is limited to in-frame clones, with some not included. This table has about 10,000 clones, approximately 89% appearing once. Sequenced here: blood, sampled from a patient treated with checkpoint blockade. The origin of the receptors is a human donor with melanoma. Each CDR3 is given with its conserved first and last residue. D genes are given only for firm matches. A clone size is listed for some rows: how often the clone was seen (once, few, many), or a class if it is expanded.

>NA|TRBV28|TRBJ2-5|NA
CASTLGGGETQYF
TGTGCCAGCACCCTAGGGGGGGGAGAGACCCAGTACTTC
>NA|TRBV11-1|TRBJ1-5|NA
CASSLGGTNQPQHF
TGTGCCAGCAGCTTAGGGGGCACCAATCAGCCCCAGCATTTT
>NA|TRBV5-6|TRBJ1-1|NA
CASSPGGEGQNTEAFF
TGTGCCAGCAGCCCGGGAGGCGAGGGGCAAAACACTGAAGCTTTCTTT
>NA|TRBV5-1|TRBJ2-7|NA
CASSRTSGPTYEQYF
TGCGCCAGCAGCCGGACGAGTGGGCCAACCTACGAGCAGTACTTC
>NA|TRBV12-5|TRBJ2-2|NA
CASGLGTFTGELFF
TGTGCTAGTGGTTTGGGCACCTTCACCGGGGAGCTGTTTTTT
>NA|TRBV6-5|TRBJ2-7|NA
CASREGPGSSYEQYF
TGTGCCAGCAGAGAGGGCCCCGGAAGCTCCTACGAGCAGTACTTC
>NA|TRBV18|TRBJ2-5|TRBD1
CASGTGGSETQYF
TGTGCCAGCGGGACAGGGGGCTCAGAGACCCAGTACTTC
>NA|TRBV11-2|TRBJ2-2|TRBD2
CASSTTRLAGNTGELFF
TGTGCCAGCAGCACTACCCGACTAGCGGGAAACACCGGGGAGCTGTTTTTT
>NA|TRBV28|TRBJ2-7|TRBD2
CASSLGSSGRAGYEQYF
TGTGCCAGCAGTTTAGGGTCTAGCGGGAGGGCCGGGTACGAGCAGTACTTC
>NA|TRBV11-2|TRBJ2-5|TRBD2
CASSPRLAGPQETQYF
TGTGCCAGCAGCCCGAGACTAGCGGGTCCCCAAGAGACCCAGTACTTC
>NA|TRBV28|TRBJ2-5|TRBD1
CASSLFPTGTGGARTQYF
TGTGCCAGCAGTTTATTCCCTACCGGGACAGGGGGCGCTCGGACCCAGTACTTC
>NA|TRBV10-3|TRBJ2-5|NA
CAISEVGKETQYF
TGTGCCATCAGTGAGGTGGGGAAAGAGACCCAGTACTTC
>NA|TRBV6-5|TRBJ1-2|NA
CASSPRHYGYTF
TGTGCCAGCAGTCCGCGACACTATGGCTACACCTTC
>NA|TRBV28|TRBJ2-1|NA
CSSESSYNEQFF
TGTTCTAGCGAGAGCTCCTACAATGAGCAGTTCTTC
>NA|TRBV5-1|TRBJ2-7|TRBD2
CASSPGGIRGTDQYF
TGCGCCAGCAGCCCGGGGGGGATTAGAGGGACCGACCAGTACTTC
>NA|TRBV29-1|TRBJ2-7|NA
CSAMGQGRDEQYF
TGCAGCGCTATGGGGCAGGGAAGAGACGAGCAGTACTTC
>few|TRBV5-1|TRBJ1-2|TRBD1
CASSPQQGQYGYTF
TGCGCCAGCAGCCCGCAACAGGGGCAGTATGGCTACACCTTC
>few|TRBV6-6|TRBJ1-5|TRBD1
CASSYPRGPNQPQHF
TGTGCCAGCAGTTACCCCAGGGGGCCCAATCAGCCCCAGCATTTT
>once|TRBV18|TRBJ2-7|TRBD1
CASSPDRAYEQYF
TGTGCCAGCTCACCGGACAGGGCCTACGAGCAGTACTTC
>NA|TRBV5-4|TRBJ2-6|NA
CASSSQGYGANVLTF
TGTGCCAGCAGCTCGCAGGGTTACGGGGCCAACGTCCTGACTTTC
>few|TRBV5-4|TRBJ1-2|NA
CASSFSLQGSYGYTF
TGTGCCAGCAGCTTTAGCCTACAGGGTTCCTATGGCTACACCTTC
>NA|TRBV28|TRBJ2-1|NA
CASSFPSKSRLVYNEQFF
TGTGCCAGCAGTTTCCCATCCAAATCCAGGCTCGTCTACAATGAGCAGTTCTTC
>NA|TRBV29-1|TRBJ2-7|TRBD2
CSVEGGEASYEQYF
TGCAGCGTTGAGGGGGGGGAGGCCTCCTACGAGCAGTACTTC
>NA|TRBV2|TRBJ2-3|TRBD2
CASSGTSGGPTDTQYF
TGTGCCAGCAGTGGGACTAGCGGGGGCCCCACAGATACGCAGTATTTT
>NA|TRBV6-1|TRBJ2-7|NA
CAGGRGSEQYF
TGTGCCGGGGGGAGGGGGAGCGAGCAGTACTTC
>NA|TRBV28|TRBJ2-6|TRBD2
CASRPGGAGANVLTF
TGTGCCAGCAGACCGGGGGGGGCTGGGGCCAACGTCCTGACTTTC
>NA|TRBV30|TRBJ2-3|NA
CAWSVWGADTQYF
TGTGCCTGGAGTGTATGGGGGGCAGATACGCAGTATTTT
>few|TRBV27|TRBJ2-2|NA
CASSFLPTGELFF
TGTGCCAGCAGTTTCTTGCCCACCGGGGAGCTGTTTTTT
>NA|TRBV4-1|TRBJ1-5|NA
CASSPGWGQPQHF
TGCGCCAGCAGCCCTGGATGGGGGCAGCCCCAGCATTTT
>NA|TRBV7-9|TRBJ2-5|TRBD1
CASSRGTALAQYF
TGTGCCAGCAGCCGAGGGACAGCTCTGGCCCAGTACTTC
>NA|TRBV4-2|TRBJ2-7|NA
CASSQGGTGIEQYF
TGTGCCAGCAGCCAAGGGGGGACGGGGATCGAGCAGTACTTC
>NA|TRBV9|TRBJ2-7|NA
CASSVGGYEQYF
TGTGCCAGCAGCGTAGGTGGCTACGAGCAGTACTTC
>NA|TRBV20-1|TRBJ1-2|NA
CSARDWDGYTF
TGCAGTGCTAGAGATTGGGATGGCTACACCTTC
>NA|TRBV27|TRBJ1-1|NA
CASSPTVGAAFF
TGTGCCAGCAGTCCCACGGTAGGTGCAGCTTTCTTT
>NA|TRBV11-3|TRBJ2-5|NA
CASSKTRSETQYF
TGTGCCAGCAGCAAAACTAGGTCAGAGACCCAGTACTTC
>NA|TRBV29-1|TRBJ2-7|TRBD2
CSVAPSGSPYEQYF
TGCAGCGTTGCCCCTAGCGGGAGCCCCTACGAGCAGTACTTC
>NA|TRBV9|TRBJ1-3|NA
CASSVDHSSGNTIYF
TGTGCCAGCAGCGTAGACCACAGCTCTGGAAACACCATATATTTT
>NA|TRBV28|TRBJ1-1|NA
CASSITGGAEAFF
TGTGCCAGCAGCATTACCGGCGGAGCTGAAGCTTTCTTT